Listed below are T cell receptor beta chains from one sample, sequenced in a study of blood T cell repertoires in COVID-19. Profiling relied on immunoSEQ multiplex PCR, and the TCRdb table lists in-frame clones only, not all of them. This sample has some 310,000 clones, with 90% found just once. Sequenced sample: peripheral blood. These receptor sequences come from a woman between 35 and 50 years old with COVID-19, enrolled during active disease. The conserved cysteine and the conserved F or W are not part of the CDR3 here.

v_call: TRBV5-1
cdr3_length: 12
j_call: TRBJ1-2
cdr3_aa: ASSWDRVNYGYT

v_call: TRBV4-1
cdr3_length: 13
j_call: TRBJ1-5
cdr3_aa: ASSQNRGGNQPQH

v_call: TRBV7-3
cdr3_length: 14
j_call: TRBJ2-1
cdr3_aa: AIYPSPRGSYNEQF

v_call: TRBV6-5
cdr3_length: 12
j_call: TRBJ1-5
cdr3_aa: ASSRDSGNQPQH

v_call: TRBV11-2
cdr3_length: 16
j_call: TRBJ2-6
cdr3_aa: ASSPTAGQREEANVLT

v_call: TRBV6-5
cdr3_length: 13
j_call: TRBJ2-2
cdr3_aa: ASRGTGRVTGELF

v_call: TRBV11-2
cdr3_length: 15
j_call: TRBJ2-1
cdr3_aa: ASSFFTGTGLNNEQF

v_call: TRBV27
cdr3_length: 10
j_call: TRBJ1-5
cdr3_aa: ASSYINQPQH

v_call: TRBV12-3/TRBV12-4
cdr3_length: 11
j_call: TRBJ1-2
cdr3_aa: ASRETGDKGYT

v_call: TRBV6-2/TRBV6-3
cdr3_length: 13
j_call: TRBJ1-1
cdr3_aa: ASSYPDRLAIEAF

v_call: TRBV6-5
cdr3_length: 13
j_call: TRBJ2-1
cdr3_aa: ASSYGGPYNNEQF

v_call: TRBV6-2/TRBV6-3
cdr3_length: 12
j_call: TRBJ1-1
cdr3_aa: ASSPGGVNTEAF

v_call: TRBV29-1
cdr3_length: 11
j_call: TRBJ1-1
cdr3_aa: SVDRGRGTEAF

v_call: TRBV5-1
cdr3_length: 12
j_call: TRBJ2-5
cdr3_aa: ASSLERGGETQY

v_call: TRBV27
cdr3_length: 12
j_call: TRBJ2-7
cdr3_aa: ASRSGRESYEQY

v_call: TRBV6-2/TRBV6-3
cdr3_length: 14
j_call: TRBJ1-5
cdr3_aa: ASSYSTGDLYQPQH

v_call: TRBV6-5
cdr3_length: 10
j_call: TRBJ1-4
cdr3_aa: ASSFSNEKLF

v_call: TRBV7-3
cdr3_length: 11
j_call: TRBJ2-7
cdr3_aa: ASSLTRGYEQY

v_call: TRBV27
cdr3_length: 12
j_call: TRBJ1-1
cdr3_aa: ASSPTAQNTEAF

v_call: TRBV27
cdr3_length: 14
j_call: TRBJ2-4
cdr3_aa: ASSLMGGRRSNIQY

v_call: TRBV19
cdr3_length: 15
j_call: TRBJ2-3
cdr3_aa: ASSESSGSGRTDTQY

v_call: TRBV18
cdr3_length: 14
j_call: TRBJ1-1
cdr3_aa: ASSNDRGLVNTEAF

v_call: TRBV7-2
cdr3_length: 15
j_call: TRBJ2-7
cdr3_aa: ASSSRTGTSASYEQY

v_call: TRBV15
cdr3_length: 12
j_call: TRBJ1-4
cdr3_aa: ATSRGDRVEKLF

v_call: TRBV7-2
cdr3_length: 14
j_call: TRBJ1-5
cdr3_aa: ASSSGTGRSNQPQH

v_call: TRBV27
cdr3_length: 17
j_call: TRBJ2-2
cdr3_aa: ASSFPGLAGYANTGELF

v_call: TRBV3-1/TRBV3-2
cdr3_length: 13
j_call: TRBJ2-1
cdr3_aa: ASSQGWGGDNEQF

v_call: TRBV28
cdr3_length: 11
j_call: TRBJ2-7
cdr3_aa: ASSLTQGARGY

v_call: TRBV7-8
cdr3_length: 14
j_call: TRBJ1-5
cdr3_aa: ASSGRGQISNQPQH

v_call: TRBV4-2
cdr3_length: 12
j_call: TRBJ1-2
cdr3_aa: ASSPQAFDYGYT

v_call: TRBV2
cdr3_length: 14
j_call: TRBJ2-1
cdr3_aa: ASSLGTGGSYNEQF

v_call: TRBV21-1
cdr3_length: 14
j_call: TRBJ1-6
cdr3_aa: ASSTRGRHLASPLH

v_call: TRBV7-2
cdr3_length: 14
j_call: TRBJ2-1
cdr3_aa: ASSLIRGARYNEQF

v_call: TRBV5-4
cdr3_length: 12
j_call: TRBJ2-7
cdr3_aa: ASSLAPRDREQY

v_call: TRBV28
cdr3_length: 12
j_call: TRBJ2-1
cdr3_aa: ASSLGPGVNEQF

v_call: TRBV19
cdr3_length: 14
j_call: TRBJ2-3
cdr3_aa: ASSIWMQGRGDTQY

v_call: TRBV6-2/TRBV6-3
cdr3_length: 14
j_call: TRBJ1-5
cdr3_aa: ASSSPDRGENQPQH

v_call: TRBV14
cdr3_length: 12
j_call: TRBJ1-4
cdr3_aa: ASSQEAGNEKLF

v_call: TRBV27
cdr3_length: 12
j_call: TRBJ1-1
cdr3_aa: ASRPWRVNTEAF

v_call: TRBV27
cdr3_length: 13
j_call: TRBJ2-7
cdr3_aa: ASSLGLAGSYEQY

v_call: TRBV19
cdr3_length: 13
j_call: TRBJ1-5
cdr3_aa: ASSIVPGGNQPQH

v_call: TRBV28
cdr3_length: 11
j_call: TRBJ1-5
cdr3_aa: ASILQGNQPQH

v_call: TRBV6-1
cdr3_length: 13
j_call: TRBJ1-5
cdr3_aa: ASSSDRDIGQPQH